The rows below give T cell receptor beta chains drawn from one sample of a study of T cell responses to AZD1222 COVID-19 vaccine. Here immunoSEQ multiplex PCR was the method, and the copy in TCRdb shows in-frame clones only, minus some. The sample includes about 130,000 clones, nearly 95% seen only once; the top ten take around 5.9%. Sequences were derived from peripheral blood, sampled on day 0 of AZD1222 vaccination. All receptors come from an adult in good health. CDR3s include the opening cysteine and the closing phenylalanine or tryptophan. A D gene is named only where the DNA matches it firmly. The listing skips clone size in some rows; elsewhere it reads once, few, many or a size class.

J gene | D gene | clone size | V gene | CDR3 protein | CDR3 DNA
TRBJ2-6 | - | - | TRBV11-2 | CASSRGPSGANVLTF | TGTGCCAGCAGCCGTGGCCCGTCTGGGGCCAACGTCCTGACTTTC
TRBJ2-1 | TRBD2 | - | TRBV5-1 | CASSLSGGGHNEQFF | TGCGCCAGCAGTCTAAGCGGGGGCGGCCACAATGAGCAGTTCTTC
TRBJ1-4 | - | once | TRBV14 | CASSLLGEKLFF | TGTGCCAGCAGCCTCCTAGGCGAAAAACTGTTTTTT
TRBJ1-1 | - | - | TRBV7-3 | CASSELGGNTEAFF | TGTGCCAGCAGCGAGCTAGGGGGGAACACTGAAGCTTTCTTT
TRBJ1-6 | - | - | TRBV18 | CASSASPDYNSPLHF | TGTGCCAGCTCCGCTTCGCCAGACTATAATTCACCCCTCCACTTT
TRBJ2-7 | - | - | TRBV6-5 | CASRIGSVSSYEQYF | TGTGCCAGCAGGATAGGTAGCGTGAGCTCCTACGAGCAGTACTTC
TRBJ2-7 | TRBD2 | - | TRBV7-2 | CASSPETSEYYEQYF | TGTGCCAGCAGCCCTGAGACTAGCGAGTACTACGAGCAGTACTTC
TRBJ2-5 | TRBD2 | - | TRBV30 | CAWSASGTPGETQYF | TGTGCCTGGAGTGCTAGCGGGACCCCGGGGGAGACCCAGTACTTC
TRBJ1-2 | TRBD1 | - | TRBV3-1/TRBV3-2 | CASSPQGSAANYGYTF | TGTGCCAGCAGCCCACAGGGGTCGGCGGCTAACTATGGCTACACCTTC
TRBJ2-7 | - | - | TRBV19 | CASHRKGGAASYEQYF | TGTGCCAGCCACAGAAAGGGGGGCGCTGCCTCCTACGAGCAGTACTTC
TRBJ2-7 | TRBD1 | - | TRBV19 | CASSPGTGNPYEQYF | TGTGCCAGTAGTCCCGGGACAGGTAACCCCTACGAGCAGTACTTC
TRBJ2-2 | - | - | TRBV7-2 | CASSLASNGALEELFF | TGTGCCAGCAGCTTAGCGAGTAACGGGGCCCTCGAGGAGCTGTTTTTT
TRBJ1-2 | - | - | TRBV28 | CASSYLYAEYGYTF | TGTGCCAGCAGTTACCTTTATGCGGAGTATGGCTACACCTTC
TRBJ2-7 | - | - | TRBV14 | CASSQGRGEQYF | TGTGCCAGCAGCCAAGGCCGTGGGGAGCAGTACTTC
TRBJ2-1 | - | - | TRBV7-9 | CASSLAGGIYNEQFF | TGTGCCAGCAGCTTAGCAGGGGGGATCTACAATGAGCAGTTCTTC
TRBJ2-5 | TRBD1 | - | TRBV5-1 | CASSLAGGETQYF | TGCGCCAGCAGCTTGGCAGGGGGAGAGACCCAGTACTTC
TRBJ1-1 | - | - | TRBV12-3/TRBV12-4 | CASTDRDNTEAFF | TGTGCCAGCACCGATCGCGATAACACTGAAGCTTTCTTT
TRBJ2-5 | TRBD2 | - | TRBV3-1/TRBV3-2 | CASSLTHSGSPETQYF | TGTGCCAGCAGCCTCACCCATAGCGGGAGCCCAGAGACCCAGTACTTC
TRBJ1-3 | - | - | TRBV12-3/TRBV12-4 | CASFRGNTIYF | TGTGCCAGCTTCAGAGGAAACACCATATATTTT
TRBJ2-7 | - | - | TRBV2 | CASRIYEQYF | TGTGCCAGCAGAATTTACGAGCAGTACTTC
TRBJ1-2 | TRBD1 | few | TRBV2 | CASRRQGQSAYGYTF | TGTGCCAGCAGAAGACAGGGCCAGAGCGCCTATGGCTACACCTTC
TRBJ1-1 | - | - | TRBV7-2 | CASSSRTATEAFF | TGTGCCAGCAGCTCACGGACAGCAACTGAAGCTTTCTTT
TRBJ1-5 | - | once | TRBV7-8 | CASSLGTLSNQPQHF | TGTGCCAGCAGCTTGGGGACACTTAGCAATCAGCCCCAGCATTTT
TRBJ2-2 | - | - | TRBV9 | CASTPLGSGTGELFF | TGTGCCAGCACCCCACTAGGGTCAGGCACCGGGGAGCTGTTTTTT
TRBJ1-2 | - | - | TRBV12-2 | CASRLTGNGYTF | TGTGCAAGTCGCTTGACAGGGAATGGCTACACCTTC
TRBJ1-1 | - | few | TRBV6-5 | CASSTGPYTEAFF | TGTGCCAGCAGTACAGGGCCCTACACTGAAGCTTTCTTT
TRBJ2-3 | - | - | TRBV4-1 | CASSLTTPTDTQYF | TGCGCCAGCAGCCTAACGACTCCCACAGATACGCAGTATTTT
TRBJ1-2 | TRBD1 | - | TRBV9 | CASSPGQGNGYTF | TGTGCCAGCAGCCCGGGACAGGGTAACGGCTACACCTTC
TRBJ1-5 | - | - | TRBV24-1 | CATSGGIREPQHF | TGTGCCACCAGTGGGGGGATTCGGGAGCCCCAGCATTTT
TRBJ1-4 | - | few | TRBV7-2 | CASSLNTVRRTNEKLFF | TGTGCCAGCAGCTTAAACACAGTAAGGAGAACTAATGAAAAACTGTTTTTT
TRBJ2-3 | TRBD1 | - | TRBV9 | CASSDNRGDTQYF | TGTGCCAGCAGCGACAACAGGGGAGATACGCAGTATTTT
TRBJ2-7 | - | - | TRBV27 | CASSPHIAYEQYF | TGTGCCAGCAGTCCCCATATAGCGTACGAGCAGTACTTC
TRBJ2-7 | - | - | TRBV5-1 | CASSFGMSYEQYF | TGCGCCAGCAGCTTTGGGATGTCCTACGAGCAGTACTTC
TRBJ1-2 | TRBD1 | - | TRBV30 | CAWTGGPITF | TGTGCCTGGACAGGGGGCCCTATCACCTTC
TRBJ1-1 | - | once | TRBV19 | CASSWFGRNTEAFF | TGTGCCAGTAGTTGGTTCGGGAGGAACACTGAAGCTTTCTTT
TRBJ1-6 | - | - | TRBV4-2 | CASSHPDGSSPLHF | TGTGCCAGCAGCCACCCGGACGGATCTTCACCCCTCCACTTT
TRBJ1-5 | - | - | TRBV15 | CATSGVSGGNQPQHF | TGTGCCACCAGCGGGGTATCGGGTGGCAATCAGCCCCAGCATTTT
TRBJ2-7 | - | - | TRBV27 | CASSRGQRDYEQYF | TGTGCCAGCAGTCGCGGACAGAGAGACTACGAGCAGTACTTC
TRBJ2-2 | - | - | TRBV20-1 | CSAQGTGELFF | TGCAGTGCCCAGGGCACCGGGGAGCTGTTTTTT
TRBJ1-1 | TRBD1 | - | TRBV6-5 | CASSAGAGQKAFF | TGTGCCAGCAGCGCCGGCGCGGGACAGAAAGCTTTCTTT